Below, 9 T cell receptor beta chains from the same sample are listed, as sequenced in a study of CD8 T cells in Susac syndrome (dated by TCRdb to about 2019). Libraries were constructed by the immunoSEQ multiplex PCR assay. RNA was extracted with the RNeasy kit and roughly 0.45 to 1 ug was reverse transcribed using random hexamers. Clones were called with MiXCR by TCRdb after fastp trimmed the public reads at Q25, and only in-frame beta chains were retained. Rows with one shared CDR3 protein collapse into an entry with the most common genes and DNA. Within this sample are around 170,000 distinct CDR3 sequences, with under 95% of them counted one time only. The ten biggest clones cover 0.065% to 0.085% of the sample. Sample: CD4+ T cells from PBMCs. Receptors were obtained from a human donor in good health.

The gene calls are TRBV7-9 and TRBJ2-3; 10 positions match TRBD2. This CDR3 is 16 amino acids long. V was clipped by 2 bases and J by 4 bases; unmatched bases: 6. The germline gives CDR1 SEHNR, CDR2 FQNEAQ (reference sequence). The CDR3 reads CASSLTSGRAPDTQYF. The CDR3 DNA is TGTGCCAGCAGCTTAACCAGCGGGAGGGCCCCAGATACGCAGTATTTT.

The rearrangement joins TRBV6-2 or TRBV6-3 to TRBJ2-3, with a possible D match to TRBD1 (5 bases). Per the germline V gene, CDR1 is MNHEY and CDR2 is SVGEGT. V was cut by 2 bases and J by 2 bases, with 14 bases left in between. The CDR3 sequence is 16 residues long. The CDR3 DNA reads as TGTGCCAGCAGTTACCGTCCAGGGAAAATCACAGATACGCAGTATTTT. Translating it yields CASSYRPGKITDTQYF.

This clonotype was counted only a few times. The V and J genes are TRBV27 and TRBJ1-5, with D hard to call. Deletions cut 3 bases from V and 5 bases from J, with 8 bases between. From germline, CDR1 is MNHEY and CDR2 SMNVEV (reference sequence). The CDR3 contains 13 residues. The CDR3 DNA sequence: TGTGCCAGCAGTTTGAGCGGATATCAGCCCCAGCATTTT. It translates to CASSLSGYQPQHF.

This chain uses TRBV25-1 with TRBJ2-2; possibly TRBD2 for D (6 bases). CDR1 MGHDK and CDR2 SYGVNS come from the germline V gene. The ends were cut back, 8 bases at V and 6 bases at J, with 16 bases in the middle. CDR3 length: 14 amino acids. The CDR3 DNA reads as TGTGCCAGCTCGAGGAGGGGAGGAGCCGGGGAGCTGTTTTTT. It yields the protein CASSRRGGAGELFF. Full variable domain (rest looked up from reference TRBV25-1 and TRBJ2-2): EADIYQTPRYLVIGTGKKITLECSQTMGHDKMYWYQQDPGMELHLIHYSYGVNSTEKGDLSSESTVSRIRTEHFPLTLESARPSHTSQYLCASSRRGGAGELFFGEGSRLTVL.

The chain links TRBV23-1 to TRBJ2-1, with 9 bases aligning to TRBD1. Being an ORF, TRBV23-1 has a function that is uncertain. V trimming: 0 bases; J trimming: 5 bases; junction bases outside the gene matches: 8. The CDR3 contains 17 residues. The chain's CDR3 is CASSQSCGDRVHNEQFF. The CDR3 DNA reads TGCGCCAGCAGTCAATCTTGTGGGGACAGGGTCCACAATGAGCAGTTCTTC.

The J gene is TRBJ2-1, the V gene TRBV4-2, with 10 bases aligning to TRBD2. The CDR3 consists of 15 residues. Germline-derived CDR1 and CDR2 are LGHNA and YNFKEQ. V trimming: 1 base; J trimming: 6 bases; junction bases outside the gene matches: 3. Here the CDR3 DNA reads TGTGCCAGCAGCCAAGGCCTAGCGGGAGTCAATGAGCAGTTCTTC. As protein: CASSQGLAGVNEQFF.

In DNA, the CDR3 is TGCAGATTCGCGACAGGGGGTACAGATACGCAGTATTTT. Protein: CRFATGGTDTQYF. The gene calls are TRBV20-1 and TRBJ2-3; 9 positions agree with TRBD1. The CDR3 has 13 amino acids. Germline loops: CDR1 DFQATT, CDR2 SNEGSKA (reference sequence).

This rearrangement joins TRBV19 to TRBJ2-1, with D perhaps TRBD2 (7 bases). Germline-derived CDR1 and CDR2 are LNHDA and SQIVND (reference sequence). V was cut by 3 bases and J by 2 bases, with 11 bases left in between. This CDR3 comprises 15 residues. The DNA for the CDR3 is TGTGCCAGTAGTATGGGGGGGGCCGCCTACAATGAGCAGTTCTTC. Protein: CASSMGGAAYNEQFF.

This chain links TRBV29-1 with TRBJ1-5, with D tentatively TRBD1 (6 bases). Trimming took off 6 bases at V and 6 bases at J, with 15 bases between the two ends. The CDR3 spans 13 residues. Germline values: CDR1 SQVTM, CDR2 ANQGSEA. The CDR3 sequence is CSVAQGDGQPQHF. CDR3 DNA: TGCAGCGTAGCACAGGGAGACGGTCAGCCCCAGCATTTT.